Presented here are 5 T cell receptor beta chains from one specimen sequenced in a study of T-cell memory formation after mild COVID-19. TCRdb re-derived calls from the 5' RACE reads in MiXCR, one entry per CDR3 protein. Of around 320,000 distinct CDR3 sequences listed, approximately 29% were seen once; the top ten hold 13%. Sequenced material: PBMCs or a T cell subset sorted from them (not recorded which). These receptors were taken from an adult woman who had mild COVID-19 (a few samples of this study predate the infection). Cell type and time point are not known.

This sequence joins TRBV28 and TRBJ2-7; TRBD2 is a possible D gene (6 bases). Germline V lookup: CDR1 MDHEN, CDR2 SYDVKM. V lost 3 bases and J lost 4, with 7 bases in between. This CDR3 comprises 12 residues. The CDR3 coding sequence is TGTGCCAGCAGTTTTGGACTATACGAGCAGTACTTC. This translates into CASSFGLYEQYF.

The rearrangement joins TRBV5-1 to TRBJ1-2; 7 nucleotides agree with TRBD1. Germline V CDR1 and CDR2: SGHRS, YFSETQ. This CDR3 region has 14 residues. V lost 0 bases, J lost 7 bases, and 6 bases stayed unmatched. Here the CDR3 reads CASSLVSAGGGYTF. The DNA for the CDR3 is TGCGCCAGCAGCTTGGTGTCGGCAGGGGGTGGCTACACCTTC.

This clonotype has more than one count but fewer than ten. The chain has TRBV14 and TRBJ2-1, with 8 bases lining up with TRBD2. Germline CDR1 SGHDN, CDR2 FVKESK. The V segment lost 4 bases and the J segment 0 bases; nucleotides outside the gene matches: 8. CDR3 length: 17 amino acids. The CDR3 DNA reads TGTGCCAGCAGCCCGTATAGCGGGGCCTACTCCTACAATGAGCAGTTCTTC. Encoded protein: CASSPYSGAYSYNEQFF.

The chain couples TRBV2 to TRBJ2-7; D uncertain. Germline V lookup: CDR1 SNHLY, CDR2 FYNNEI. CDR3 length: 12 residues. Trimming took off 8 bases at V and 4 bases at J, with 12 bases between the two ends. The DNA for the CDR3 is TGTGCCAGCTGCTACGAGGCGTACGAGCAGTACTTC. This encodes CASCYEAYEQYF.

The chain couples TRBV12-3 or TRBV12-4 to TRBJ1-5; D is undetermined. V was shortened by 3 bases and J by 4 bases, with 10 bases between the two germline ends. This CDR3 spans 14 amino acids. The CDR3 loop is CASSFAQFNQPQHF. The CDR3 nucleotides are TGTGCCAGCAGTTTTGCTCAGTTTAATCAGCCCCAGCATTTT.